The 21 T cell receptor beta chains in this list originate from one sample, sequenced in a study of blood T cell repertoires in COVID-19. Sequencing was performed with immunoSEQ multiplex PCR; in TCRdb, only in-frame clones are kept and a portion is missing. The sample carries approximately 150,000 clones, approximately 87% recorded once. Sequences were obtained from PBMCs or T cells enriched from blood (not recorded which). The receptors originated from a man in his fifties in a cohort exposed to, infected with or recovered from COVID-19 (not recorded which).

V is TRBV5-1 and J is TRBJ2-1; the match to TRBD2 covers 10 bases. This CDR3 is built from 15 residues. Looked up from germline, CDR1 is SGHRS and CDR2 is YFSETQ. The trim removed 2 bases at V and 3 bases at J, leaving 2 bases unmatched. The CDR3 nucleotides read TGCGCCAGCAGCTTCCTAGCGGGAGTCTACAATGAGCAGTTCTTC. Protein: CASSFLAGVYNEQFF.

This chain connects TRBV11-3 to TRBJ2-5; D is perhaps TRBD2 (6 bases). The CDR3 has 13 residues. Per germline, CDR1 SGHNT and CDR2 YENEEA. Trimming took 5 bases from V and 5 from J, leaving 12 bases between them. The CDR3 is CASSPGTGETQYF. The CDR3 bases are TGTGCCAGCAGCCCCGGGACTGGGGAGACCCAGTACTTC.

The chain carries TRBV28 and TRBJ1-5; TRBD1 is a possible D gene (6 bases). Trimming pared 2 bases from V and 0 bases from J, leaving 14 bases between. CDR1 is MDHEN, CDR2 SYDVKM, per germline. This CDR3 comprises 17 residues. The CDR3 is CASSLGGSTYSNQPQHF. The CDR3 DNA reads TGTGCCAGCAGTTTAGGGGGCAGTACTTATAGCAATCAGCCCCAGCATTTT.

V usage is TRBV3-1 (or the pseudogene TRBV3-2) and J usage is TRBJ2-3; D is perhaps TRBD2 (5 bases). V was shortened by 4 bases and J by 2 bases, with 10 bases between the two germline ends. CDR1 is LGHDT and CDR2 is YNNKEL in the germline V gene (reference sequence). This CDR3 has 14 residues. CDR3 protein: CASSRRGATDTQYF. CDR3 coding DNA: TGTGCCAGCAGCCGCCGGGGTGCCACAGATACGCAGTATTTT.

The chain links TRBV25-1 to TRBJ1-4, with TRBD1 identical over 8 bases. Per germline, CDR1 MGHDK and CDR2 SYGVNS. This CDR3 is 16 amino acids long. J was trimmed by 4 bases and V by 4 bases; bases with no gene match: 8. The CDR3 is CASSATPGQDNEKLFF. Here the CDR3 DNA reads TGTGCCAGCAGTGCCACTCCGGGACAGGATAATGAAAAACTGTTTTTT.

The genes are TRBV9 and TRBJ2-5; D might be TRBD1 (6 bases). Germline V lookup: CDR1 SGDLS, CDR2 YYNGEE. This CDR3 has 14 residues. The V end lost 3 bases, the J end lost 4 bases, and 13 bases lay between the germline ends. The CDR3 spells CASSALQGGETQYF. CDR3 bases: TGTGCCAGCAGCGCCTTACAGGGCGGAGAGACCCAGTACTTC.

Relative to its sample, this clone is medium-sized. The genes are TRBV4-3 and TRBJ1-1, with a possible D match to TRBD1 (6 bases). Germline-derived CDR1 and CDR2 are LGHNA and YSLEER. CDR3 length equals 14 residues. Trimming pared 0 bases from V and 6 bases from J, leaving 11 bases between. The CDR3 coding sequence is TGCGCCAGCAGCCAAGATCGCAGGGGCGCTGAAGCTTTCTTT. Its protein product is CASSQDRRGAEAFF.

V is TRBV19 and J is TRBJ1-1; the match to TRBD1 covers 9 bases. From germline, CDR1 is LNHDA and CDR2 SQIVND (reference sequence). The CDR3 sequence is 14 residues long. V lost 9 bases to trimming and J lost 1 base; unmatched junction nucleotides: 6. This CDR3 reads CASGQGFSNTEAFF. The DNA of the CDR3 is TGTGCCAGCGGACAGGGGTTCTCGAACACTGAAGCTTTCTTT.

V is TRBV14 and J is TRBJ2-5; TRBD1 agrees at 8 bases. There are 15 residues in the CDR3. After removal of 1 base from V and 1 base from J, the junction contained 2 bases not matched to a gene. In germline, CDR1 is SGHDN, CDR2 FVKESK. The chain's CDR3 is CASSQATGGQETQYF. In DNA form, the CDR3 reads TGTGCCAGCAGCCAAGCAACAGGGGGCCAAGAGACCCAGTACTTC.

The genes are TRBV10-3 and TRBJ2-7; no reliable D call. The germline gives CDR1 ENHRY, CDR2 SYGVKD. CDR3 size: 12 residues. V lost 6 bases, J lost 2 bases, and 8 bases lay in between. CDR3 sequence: CAIRPTAYEQYF. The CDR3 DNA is TGTGCCATCAGGCCTACGGCCTACGAGCAGTACTTC.

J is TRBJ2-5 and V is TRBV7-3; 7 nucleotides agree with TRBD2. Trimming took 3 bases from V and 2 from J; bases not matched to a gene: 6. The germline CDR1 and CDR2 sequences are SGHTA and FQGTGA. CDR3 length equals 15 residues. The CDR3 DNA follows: TGTGCCAGCAGCTTGGCTAGCGGACTTCAAGAGACCCAGTACTTC. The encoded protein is CASSLASGLQETQYF.

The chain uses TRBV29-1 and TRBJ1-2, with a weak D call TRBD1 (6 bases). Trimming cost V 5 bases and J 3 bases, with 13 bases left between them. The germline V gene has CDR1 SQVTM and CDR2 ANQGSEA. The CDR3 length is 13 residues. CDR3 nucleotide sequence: TGCAGCGTTAAAACGGGGGGGCACTATGGCTACACCTTC. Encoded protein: CSVKTGGHYGYTF.

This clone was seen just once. Written as DNA, the CDR3 is TGTGCCAGTAGGGGGGGGGTTAGGCAGCCCCAGCATTTT. It yields the protein CASRGGVRQPQHF. The J gene is TRBJ1-5, the V gene TRBV19, with D perhaps matching TRBD1 (5 bases). Trimming pared 6 bases from V and 7 bases from J, leaving 13 bases between. The CDR3 is made up of 13 amino acids. Germline assignment: CDR1 LNHDA and CDR2 SQIVND (reference sequence).

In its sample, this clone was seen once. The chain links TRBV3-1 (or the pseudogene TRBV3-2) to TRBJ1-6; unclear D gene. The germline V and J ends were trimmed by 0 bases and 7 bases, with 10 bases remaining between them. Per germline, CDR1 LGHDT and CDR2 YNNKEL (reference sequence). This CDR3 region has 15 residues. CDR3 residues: CASSQEGVRNSPLHF. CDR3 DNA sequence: TGTGCCAGCAGCCAAGAGGGAGTAAGGAATTCACCCCTCCACTTT.

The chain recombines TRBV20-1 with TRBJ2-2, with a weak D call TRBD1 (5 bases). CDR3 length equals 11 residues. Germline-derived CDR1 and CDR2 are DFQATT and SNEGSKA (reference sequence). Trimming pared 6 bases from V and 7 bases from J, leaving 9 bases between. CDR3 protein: CSARAIGELFF. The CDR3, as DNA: TGCAGTGCCAGGGCTATCGGGGAGCTGTTTTTT.

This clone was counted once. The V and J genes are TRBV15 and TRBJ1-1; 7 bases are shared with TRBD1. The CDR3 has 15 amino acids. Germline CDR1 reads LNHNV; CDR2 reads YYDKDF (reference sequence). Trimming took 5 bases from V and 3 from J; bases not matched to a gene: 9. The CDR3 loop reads CATSFRTGGYTEAFF. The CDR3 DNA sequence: TGTGCCACCAGCTTCCGGACAGGTGGGTACACTGAAGCTTTCTTT.

The CDR3 loop reads CASSSQGGNYGYTF. The CDR3 bases are TGTGCCAGCAGCTCGCAGGGAGGGAACTATGGCTACACCTTC. The rearrangement uses TRBV7-2 and TRBJ1-2; maybe TRBD1 (5 bases). The length of the CDR3 is 14 residues. Germline V CDR1 and CDR2: SGHTA, FQGNSA. The V end lost 4 bases, the J end lost 2 bases, and 11 bases lay between the germline ends.

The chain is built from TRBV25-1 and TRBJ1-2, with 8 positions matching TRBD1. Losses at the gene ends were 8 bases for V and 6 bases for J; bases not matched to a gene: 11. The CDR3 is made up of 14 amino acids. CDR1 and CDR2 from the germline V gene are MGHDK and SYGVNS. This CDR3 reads CASRRQGRSDGYTF. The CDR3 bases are TGTGCCAGCCGCCGACAGGGGAGAAGCGATGGCTACACCTTC.

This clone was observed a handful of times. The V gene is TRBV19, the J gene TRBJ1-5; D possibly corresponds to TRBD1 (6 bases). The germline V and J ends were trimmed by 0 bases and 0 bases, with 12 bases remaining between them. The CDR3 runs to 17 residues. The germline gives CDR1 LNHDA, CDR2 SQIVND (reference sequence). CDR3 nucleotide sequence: TGTGCCAGTAGTATAGACGGGGGGCTCCCTAGCAATCAGCCCCAGCATTTT. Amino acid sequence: CASSIDGGLPSNQPQHF.

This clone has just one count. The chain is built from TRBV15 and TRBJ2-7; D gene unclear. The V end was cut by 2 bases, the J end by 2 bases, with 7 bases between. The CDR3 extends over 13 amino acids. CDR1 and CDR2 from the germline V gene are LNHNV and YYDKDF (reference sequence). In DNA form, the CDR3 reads TGTGCCACCAGCAGAAACTTAGCCTACGAGCAGTACTTC. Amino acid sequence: CATSRNLAYEQYF.

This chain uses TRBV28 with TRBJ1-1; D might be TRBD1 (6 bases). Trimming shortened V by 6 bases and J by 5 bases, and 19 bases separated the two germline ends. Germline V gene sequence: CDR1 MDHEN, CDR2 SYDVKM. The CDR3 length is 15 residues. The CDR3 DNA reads TGTGCCAGCAGCCCATCGGGGGGGGCGATAACTGAAGCTTTCTTT. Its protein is CASSPSGGAITEAFF.